This T cell receptor beta chain was retrieved from a study of sequential checkpoint blockade in melanoma. V was shortened by 5 bases and J by 3 bases, with 24 bases between the two germline ends. Germline CDR1 and CDR2: SGHAT and FQNNGV. The CDR3 sequence is 18 residues long. As for treatment: randomized to nivolumab then ipilimumab (arm A) or the reverse (arm B). Repertoires were generated with immunoSEQ multiplex PCR, while TCRdb's copy carries only in-frame clones and drops some. The sample lists roughly 12,000 clones, less than 70% occurring once. The material was CD8+ T cells sorted from blood (inferred from file names), obtained from a patient given nivolumab and ipilimumab in sequence. The receptor's source is a human donor with melanoma. This rearrangement joins TRBV11-2 to TRBJ2-3, with D possibly TRBD1 on 5 matching bases. The CDR3 DNA reads TGTGCCAGCAGCCTAAAGGGGTGGACCCTCAAGGGAACAGATACGCAGTATTTT. Protein product: CASSLKGWTLKGTDTQYF. The whole variable domain, filled in from reference TRBV11-2 and TRBJ2-3, reads EAGVAQSPRYKIIEKRQSVAFWCNPISGHATLYWYQQILGQGPKLLIQFQNNGVVDDSQLPKDRFSAERLKGVDSTLKIQPAKLEDSAVYLCASSLKGWTLKGTDTQYFGPGTRLTVL.